The 16 T cell receptor beta chains below were found in one sample sequenced in a study of CD8+CD57+ T cells in acquired aplastic anemia. The template used for profiling TCR beta VDJ and CDR3 was genomic DNA. Each CDR3 protein is one row after TCRdb ran MiXCR on the reads. Of 400,000 to 450,000 distinct CDR3 sequences in the sample, 65% to 80% were seen once. Specimen: sorted CD4+, CD8+, or CD8+CD57+ T cells (not recorded which) from PBMCs. The receptors come from a human donor in good health, serving as a control.

This clonotype has only one observation. The chain combines TRBV7-2 with TRBJ2-1, with D perhaps matching TRBD2 (5 bases). The V end lost 6 bases, the J end lost 15 bases, and 27 bases lay between the germline ends. Germline-derived CDR1 and CDR2 are SGHTA and FQGNSA. The CDR3 is 15 amino acids. For the CDR3, the DNA is TGTGCCAGCAGTGTAAGAGGGTGGCCCTACCATCATTTGTTCTTC. Its translation: CASSVRGWPYHHLFF.

As to this clonotype: Compared with germline, one end of the junction differs, possibly owing to a read error. The gene calls are TRBV2 and TRBJ2-7; possible D gene TRBD1, 6 bases. The CDR3 runs to 14 residues. Germline assignment: CDR1 SNHLY and CDR2 FYNNEI. The CDR3 spells CASSRGTRESTESF. In DNA form, the CDR3 reads TGTGCCAGCAGTAGAGGGACAAGGGAGAGCACTGAATCCTTC.

This clonotype was seen many times. The CDR3 DNA is TGTGCCAGCAGCTTAACTTCGGGGGTGGTCACCTTC. Translated: CASSLTSGVVTF. The chain carries TRBV7-3 and TRBJ1-2; a weak D match, TRBD1 (5 bases). The CDR3 covers 12 residues. V dropped 0 bases and J dropped 13 bases, with 12 bases sitting between them. Germline V lookup: CDR1 SGHTA, CDR2 FQGTGA.

The sample holds many counts of this clonotype. The chain uses TRBV12-3 or TRBV12-4 and TRBJ1-2; no clear D gene. The V and J ends lost 2 bases and 4 bases respectively, with 5 bases between them. The CDR3 has 12 residues. The CDR3 sequence is CASSLSSYGYTF. The CDR3 bases are TGTGCCAGCAGTTTAAGTTCCTATGGCTACACCTTC.

About this clonotype: Relative to the germline gene, one junction end is altered; a read error may explain this. The chain recombines TRBV20-1 with TRBJ2-3; the D call may be TRBD1 or TRBD2 (5 bases each). Germline CDR1 and CDR2: DFQATT and SNEGSKA (reference sequence). The CDR3 totals 10 residues. CDR3 bases: TGCAGTGCTAGAGATCGGGGCAGGGACTTT. This translates into CSARDRGRDF.

CDR3 amino acids: CASSLTSLAPHTQYF. CDR3 nucleotide sequence: TGTGCCAGCAGCTTAACGTCACTAGCACCGCATACGCAGTATTTT. This chain joins TRBV7-3 and TRBJ2-3, with D perhaps matching TRBD2 (6 bases). V shed 0 bases and J shed 7 bases, with 14 bases lying between them. Germline V CDR1 and CDR2: SGHTA, FQGTGA. This CDR3 contains 15 residues.

This rearrangement joins TRBV7-2 to TRBJ2-1, with D hard to call. Germline lookup yields CDR1 SGHTA and CDR2 FQGNSA. The germline V and J ends were trimmed by 1 base and 7 bases, with 14 bases remaining between them. This CDR3 is 15 amino acids long. The CDR3 reads CASSLDETRQNEQFF. The CDR3 region has the DNA TGTGCCAGCAGCTTAGACGAAACCCGACAAAATGAGCAGTTCTTC.

This clonotype was picked up one time. A read error may account for a junction end that differs from germline. The V and J genes are TRBV7-8 and TRBJ2-7; D call uncertain. Looked up from germline, CDR1 is SGHVS and CDR2 is FQNEAQ. This CDR3 region has 14 residues. CDR3 protein: CASSQSNHYNEPLF. In DNA form, the CDR3 reads TGTGCCAGCAGCCAATCGAACCACTATAATGAACCCCTCTTC.

This clonotype was observed once. V gene TRBV11-2 combines with J gene TRBJ2-1; D uncertain. Trimming took 2 bases from V and 6 from J, leaving 17 bases between them. From germline, CDR1 is SGHAT and CDR2 FQNNGV. This CDR3 is 16 amino acids long. DNA of the CDR3: TGTGCCAGCAGCTTACAACCCGTAGCTACCACCAATGAGCAGTTCTTC. Translated, it gives CASSLQPVATTNEQFF.

The table lists this clonotype with a count of one. The CDR3 carries no conserved terminal phenylalanine or tryptophan, so it likely arises from a read error. Because the CDR3's place on the DNA is in doubt, the DNA is left out and the CDR3 is given as listed by TCRdb. The rearrangement uses TRBV7-9 and TRBJ2-7; the table's D call, TRBD1, was not checked against the DNA. The CDR3 comprises 12 residues, both ends counted. Germline V gene sequence: CDR1 SEHNR, CDR2 FQNEAQ (reference sequence). CDR3 loop: CASSLASGWGHG.

This clonotype was counted at least ten times. The gene calls are TRBV20-1 and TRBJ1-1; no reliable D call. The CDR3 spans 14 residues. Trimming shortened V by 3 bases and J by 3 bases, and 14 bases separated the two germline ends. Germline V gene lookup returns CDR1 DFQATT and CDR2 SNEGSKA (reference sequence). The CDR3 nucleotides read TGCAGTGCTAGGGTCCCAGCGAGGGACACTGAAGCTTTCTTT. Translating it yields CSARVPARDTEAFF.

Concerning this clonotype itself: Sequence at one end of the junction differs from germline and may be a read error. The chain joins TRBV20-1 to TRBJ1-2; no firm D call. This CDR3 spans 14 amino acids. CDR1 and CDR2 from the germline V gene are DFQATT and SNEGSKA (reference sequence). The chain's CDR3 is CSARYIVTNDGYTF. The CDR3 region has the DNA TGCAGTGCTAGGTACATAGTGACTAACGATGGCTACACCTTC.

This sequence joins TRBV15 and TRBJ1-5; tentative D call: TRBD1 (6 bases). CDR3 length equals 17 residues. With 1 base removed from V and 1 base from J, the gap between germline ends came to 14 bases. Germline V gene data show CDR1 as LNHNV and CDR2 as YYDKDF (reference sequence). The CDR3 sequence is CATSRAGARVSNQPQHF. For the CDR3, the DNA is TGTGCCACCAGCAGAGCGGGGGCCAGGGTGAGCAATCAGCCCCAGCATTTT.

This clonotype was counted ten times or more. The CDR3 sequence: CASSLPPSYEQYF. CDR3 bases: TGTGCCAGTAGTTTACCTCCCTCCTACGAGCAGTACTTC. J is TRBJ2-7 and V is TRBV19; D is unresolved. V lost 5 bases and J lost 0, with 8 bases in between. The CDR3 spans 13 residues. The germline CDR1 and CDR2 sequences are LNHDA and SQIVND (reference sequence).

The V gene is TRBV5-5, the J gene TRBJ1-1; D is uncertain. In germline, CDR1 is SGHKS, CDR2 YYEKEE (reference sequence). The CDR3 is made up of 13 amino acids. V lost 5 bases and J lost 10, with 18 bases in between. The chain's CDR3 is CASRLTPGPGAFF. DNA of the CDR3: TGTGCCAGCAGACTAACGCCGGGCCCTGGAGCTTTCTTT.

The chain recombines TRBV5-4 with TRBJ2-7, with 7 bases fitting TRBD2. This CDR3 spans 16 amino acids. Germline-derived CDR1 and CDR2 are SGHNT and YYREEE (reference sequence). V shed 4 bases and J 2 bases; nucleotides not matched to a gene: 12. This CDR3 is CASSMGGQGVTYEQYF. The CDR3 bases are TGTGCCAGCAGCATGGGAGGGCAGGGTGTTACCTACGAGCAGTACTTC. The complete variable domain, with remaining parts taken from reference TRBV5-4 and TRBJ2-7, reads ETGVTQSPTHLIKTRGQQVTLRCSSQSGHNTVSWYQQALGQGPQFIFQYYREEENGRGNFPPRFSGLQFPNYSSELNVNALELDDSALYLCASSMGGQGVTYEQYFGPGTRLTVT.